This T cell receptor (beta chain) was identified in a study of beta chain features in type 1 diabetes. In the study overall: When patients were set against healthy donors, age, gender and cell yields were similar. Sorted cells numbering 95 million to 110 million were examined across all samples.

Study findings and constraints: Across all four CD4+ subsets, people with type 1 diabetes showed modestly shorter TCRB CDR3s.

Expressed TCRB transcripts were sequenced, since all the RNA that had been isolated was reverse transcribed. Some clones are missing from TCRdb's copy, which holds only in-frame ones; the method was immunoSEQ multiplex PCR. The sample consists of some 270,000 clones, roughly a tenth of them appearing once. A note on this clone: Its matching antigen is unknown.

Cells sorted by CD45RO/CCR7/CD25/CD127/CD95/CD27 comprised CD4+ naive, central memory, regulatory and stem cell-like memory cells. The germline CDR1 and CDR2 sequences are LGHNA and YSLEER. This CDR3 comprises 14 residues. V was shortened by 0 bases and J by 0 bases, with 5 bases between the two germline ends. Input material: naive CD4+ T cells from blood. This chain connects TRBV4-3 to TRBJ1-1; tentatively, D is TRBD1 (5 bases). This clonotype originated in a man younger than 45 with type 1 diabetes. CDR3 DNA sequence: TGCGCCAGCAGCCAAGACAGGGTGAACACTGAAGCTTTCTTT. It translates to CASSQDRVNTEAFF.